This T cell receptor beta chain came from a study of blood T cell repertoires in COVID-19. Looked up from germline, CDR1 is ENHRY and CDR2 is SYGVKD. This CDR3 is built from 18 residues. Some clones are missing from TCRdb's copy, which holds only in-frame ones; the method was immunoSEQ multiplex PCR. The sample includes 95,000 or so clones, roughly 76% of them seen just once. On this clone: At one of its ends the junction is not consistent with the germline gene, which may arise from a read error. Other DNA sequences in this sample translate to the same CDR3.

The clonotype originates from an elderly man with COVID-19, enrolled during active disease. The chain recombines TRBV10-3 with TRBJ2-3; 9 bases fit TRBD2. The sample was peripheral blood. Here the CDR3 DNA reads TGCGCCATCCGTGCGGGGGCGGGGGGGCCGTTCGGCACAGATACGCAGTATTTT. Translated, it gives CAIRAGAGGPFGTDTQYF.